This T cell receptor (beta chain) was obtained from a study of blood T cells in healthy people across ages (dated by TCRdb to 2013 to 2016). Broadly, across the study: Template switching captured roughly one uniquely barcoded TCR beta cDNA molecule per two T cells in model experiments. Using deep sequencing normalized with unique cDNA molecular identifiers, the study measured how TCR beta repertoire diversity changes with age. To avoid experimental bias, donors of different ages were spread randomly across the sequencing lanes. Donors were grouped into four age groups: young (average roughly 17 years), middle-aged (under 40), aged (approximately 67) and long-lived (just over 80). The study analyzed two additional independent replicas of 1 million unique cDNA reads from the same blood draw for two donors, one aged 18 to 29 and one aged 80 or older. The study at large found these results: Estimates of total diversity from one million sequenced T cells were regarded as lower bounds and underestimates. Conclusive comparison of naive and antigen-experienced compartments was prevented by the profiling of bulk unsorted PBMCs. Compared with the aged group, the long-lived group had more naive CD4+ T cells, fewer expanded clones and increased TCR diversity, a pattern suggesting age selection. The CMV infection status of donors was not known, potentially confounding age-related changes in expanded clonotypes. There was a strong correlation between observed TCR beta diversity and the percentage of naive T cells measured by flow cytometry. Observed TCR beta diversity per million T cells fell roughly linearly with age, and a significant reduction was already apparent by age about 36.

Library preparation used 5' RACE. The data were produced on an Illumina HiSeq 2500. The second PCR ran for roughly 7 to 12 cycles and used a J-beta primer mix along with a sample-barcoded 5' primer. Each TCR beta cDNA molecule received a unique molecular identifier from a template-switch 5' adaptor carrying 12 random nucleotides. Each sample yielded at least 2.5 million CDR3-containing paired-end reads. The Mint cDNA synthesis kit, primed by a TRBC-specific oligonucleotide, was used to synthesize first-strand cDNA from all RNA. After uracil-DNA glycosylase treatment, a first 18-cycle PCR used universal primers M1SS and BC2_uni_R on all cDNA. Regarding the original processing steps: Each sample was normalized by randomly selecting 1 million high-quality reads, each carrying a distinct molecular identifier. Instead of being binned into consensus sequences, reads with shared molecular identifiers were discarded. MiTCR, run with a Q25 quality threshold and the strictest error-elimination algorithm, handled CDR3 identification, clonotype clustering and error correction. A nonparametric unseen species model with Euler transformation was used to estimate a lower bound on total TCR beta diversity. TCRdb reran the public reads through fastp at Q25 and MiXCR, keeping productive beta chains. Duplicate CDR3 protein sequences are folded into a single record with the most common DNA and genes. The V and J calls reflect TCRdb's pipeline rather than the authors' work. The sample table shows 710,000 or so distinct CDR3 sequences, and 20% to 25% are seen once. Less than 25% of the sample is in the top ten clones.

The CDR3 measures 13 amino acids from cysteine to valine. Of all the DNA, just the CDR3 is kept, 39 bases in frame from base 1. Donors were around 37 systemically healthy Caucasian individuals from Russia aged roughly 6 to 90 years. Each donor gave approximately 9.3 milliliters of peripheral blood, collected into EDTA-treated Vacutainer tubes. PBMCs were isolated by Ficoll-Paque density-gradient centrifugation, with at least 6 million obtained per sample. Trizol reagent was used to extract total RNA from the PBMCs, yielding at least 5.5 micrograms per sample. For every donor, an aliquot of PBMCs went through flow cytometry to measure the percentages of naive CD45RAhigh/CD27high T cells. With respect to this clonotype: The target of this receptor is not known. Base qualities are not provided; no much larger clone lies one nucleotide away.

The TCR was taken from a man aged 65 to 79 in good health. The V gene is TRBV12-3 or TRBV12-4 and the J gene is TRBJ2-7; TRBD2 is possibly the D segment (6 matching bases). Material for sequencing was blood. The DNA reads TGTACCAGCAGTTCGACTAGCTCCTACGAGCAGTACGTC. This yields the protein CTSSSTSSYEQYV.